Below are 8 T cell receptor beta chains sequenced from a single sample in a study of glioma-infiltrating T cells after dendritic cell vaccination. Assay: immunoSEQ multiplex PCR; the TCRdb copy retains only in-frame clones and omits some. In the table there are tens of thousands of clones, roughly 86% of which are singletons. Regarding time point: after dendritic cell vaccination, including at tumor progression/relapse. The specimen was blood, collected after dendritic cell vaccination. The receptors were gathered from a human donor with glioblastoma.

This chain uses TRBV6-4 with TRBJ2-3; weak D call: TRBD2 (5 bases). Per the germline V gene, CDR1 is MRHNA and CDR2 is SNTAGT. The CDR3 contains 13 residues. V was trimmed by 1 base and J by 10 bases, leaving 12 bases between them. CDR3 in amino acids: CASSDLLGSSQYF. The CDR3 DNA follows: TGTGCCAGCAGTGACTTACTAGGAAGTTCGCAGTATTTT.

The chain joins TRBV5-5 to TRBJ2-2; 8 positions match TRBD2. Unmatched junction bases numbered 2, after V lost 1 base and J lost 0 bases. The CDR3 contains 16 residues. Germline V lookup: CDR1 SGHKS, CDR2 YYEKEE (reference sequence). The CDR3 DNA sequence: TGTGCCAGCAGCTTGACTAGCGGAGCGAACACCGGGGAGCTGTTTTTT. Protein: CASSLTSGANTGELFF.

The chain is built from TRBV6-6 and TRBJ1-2; a possible D gene is TRBD1 (6 bases). Germline values: CDR1 MNHNY, CDR2 SVGAGI (reference sequence). The CDR3 sequence is 14 residues long. Trimming left V 8 bases short and J 8 bases short, with 21 bases between. CDR3 region: CASCRQDLYGGYTF. The CDR3 DNA reads as TGTGCCAGCTGTCGACAGGACCTTTATGGCGGCTACACCTTC.

The V and J genes are TRBV10-1 and TRBJ2-2; D might be TRBD2 (6 bases). Germline-derived CDR1 and CDR2 are WNHNN and SYGVQD (reference sequence). Trimming removed 7 bases at V and 3 bases at J, with 18 bases between. This CDR3 comprises 16 residues. The CDR3 here is CASTLWGERYTGELFF. Written as DNA, the CDR3 is TGCGCCAGCACCCTTTGGGGGGAGCGATACACCGGGGAGCTGTTTTTT.

To note about this clone: The sample has other DNA sequences that encode this CDR3 too. V is TRBV4-3 and J is TRBJ1-6; D perhaps matches TRBD1 (6 bases). Trimming cost V 0 bases and J 0 bases, with 12 bases left between them. The CDR3 extends over 18 amino acids. The germline V gene encodes CDR1 LGHNA and CDR2 YSLEER. The CDR3 sequence is CASSQEAGTSSYNSPLHF. The DNA of the CDR3 is TGCGCCAGCAGCCAAGAGGCTGGGACAAGCTCCTATAATTCACCCCTCCACTTT.

This clone was detected a few times. V gene TRBV6-1 combines with J gene TRBJ2-7, with 9 bases lining up with TRBD2. This CDR3 is built from 14 residues. CDR1 MNHNS and CDR2 SASEGT come from the germline V gene. Germline trimming cut 8 bases from V and 3 bases from J; bases unmatched to any gene: 8. CDR3 in amino acids: CASLAGGSNYEQYF. Written as DNA, the CDR3 is TGTGCCAGCCTTGCGGGGGGGTCCAACTACGAGCAGTACTTC.

The gene calls are TRBV5-4 and TRBJ2-7; 7 bases agree with TRBD1. After removal of 3 bases from V and 4 bases from J, the junction contained 7 bases not matched to a gene. The length of the CDR3 is 14 residues. Germline V gene data show CDR1 as SGHNT and CDR2 as YYREEE (reference sequence). CDR3 protein: CASSSPGQNYEQYF. CDR3 bases: TGTGCCAGCAGCTCACCGGGACAGAATTACGAGCAGTACTTC.

This clone was found a few times. The chain joins TRBV19 to TRBJ1-4, with D possibly matching TRBD1 (5 bases). CDR1 and CDR2 (germline): LNHDA, SQIVND (reference sequence). V was trimmed by 7 bases and J by 4 bases, leaving 19 bases between them. CDR3 length: 16 residues. The CDR3 reads CASKTMGPTINEKLFF. CDR3 nucleotides: TGTGCCAGTAAAACAATGGGGCCGACGATTAATGAAAAACTGTTTTTT.